This T cell receptor (beta chain) was observed in a study of beta chain features in type 1 diabetes. Study observations and caveats: Patients' naive, central memory and Treg TCRB repertoires seemed closer to one another than those of healthy donors. People with Type 1 diabetes carried modestly yet significantly shorter TCRB CDR3s in all four CD4+ subsets.

CD45RO/CCR7/CD25/CD127/CD95/CD27 staining was used to isolate CD4+ naive, central memory, regulatory and stem cell-like memory cells by sorting. The authors reverse transcribed all of the isolated RNA, so sequencing captured expressed TCRB transcripts. Read counts averaged about 3.57 million for samples of naive, central memory and regulatory T cells. Produced via immunoSEQ multiplex PCR; TCRdb's table is partial and in-frame only. The table has around 140,000 clones, roughly 10% seen once; the top ten hold 0.7% to 0.85%. Comments on this clone: Its antigen is undetermined.

This CDR3 region has 14 residues. Germline CDR1 SNHLY, CDR2 FYNNEI. V lost 1 base and J lost 1, with 5 bases in between. The source material was central memory CD4+ T cells from blood. The chain couples TRBV2 to TRBJ1-5; tentatively, D is TRBD1 (5 bases). The source is a man in his thirties or forties with type 1 diabetes. CDR3 sequence (DNA): TGTGCCAGCAGTGAAGGGGGCAGCAATCAGCCCCAGCATTTT. Translated: CASSEGGSNQPQHF.